The 15 T cell receptor beta chains below were found in one sample sequenced in a study of cytomegalovirus exposure and HLA in healthy donors. Amplification used 60 Vbeta primers and 13 Jbeta primers. Method: immunoSEQ multiplex PCR; TCRdb's copy keeps in-frame clones and lacks some. The sample contains 100,000 or so clones, around 60% of which appear only once. The sequencing sample was made of PBMCs. All receptors come from a man in his thirties or forties in good health and CMV-seropositive.

The chain links TRBV6-5 to TRBJ1-2; D gene ambiguous. The CDR3 has 13 amino acids. Trimming removed 9 bases from V and 2 bases from J, with 13 bases in between. Germline-derived CDR1 and CDR2 are MNHEY and SVGAGI. CDR3 region: CASCGLTNYGYTF. CDR3 bases: TGTGCCAGTTGCGGGCTCACGAACTATGGCTACACCTTC.

This rearrangement joins TRBV5-1 to TRBJ1-1; D may be TRBD1 (6 bases). V was pared by 0 bases and J by 1 base, with 10 bases between. CDR3 size: 15 residues. CDR1 is SGHRS, CDR2 YFSETQ, per germline. The DNA of the CDR3 is TGCGCCAGCAGCTTGGCCTCAGGGGCGAACACTGAAGCTTTCTTT. Amino acid sequence: CASSLASGANTEAFF. Full variable domain (outside the CDR3, taken from reference TRBV5-1 and TRBJ1-1): KAGVTQTPRYLIKTRGQQVTLSCSPISGHRSVSWYQQTPGQGLQFLFEYFSETQRNKGNFPGRFSGRQFSNSRSEMNVSTLELGDSALYLCASSLASGANTEAFFGQGTRLTVV.

As concerns this clone: At one of its ends the junction is not consistent with the germline gene, which may arise from a read error. The chain is built from TRBV4-2 and TRBJ1-2; maybe TRBD1 (5 bases). The CDR3 sequence is 16 residues long. Germline V CDR1 and CDR2: LGHNA, YNFKEQ. The CDR3 loop reads CASSQDLGGVNSGYTF. As DNA, the CDR3 is TGTGCCAGCAGCCAAGATCTGGGGGGAGTGAACTCTGGCTACACCTTC.

The V gene is TRBV2, the J gene TRBJ1-4; 9 positions match TRBD1. Trimming removed 7 bases from V and 3 bases from J; junction bases left unmatched: 6. Germline lookup yields CDR1 SNHLY and CDR2 FYNNEI. The CDR3 covers 15 residues. CDR3 region: CASKGQGPSNEKLFF. The CDR3 region has the DNA TGTGCCAGCAAGGGACAGGGCCCTTCTAATGAAAAACTGTTTTTT.

This clone was observed a handful of times. The chain is built from TRBV7-8 and TRBJ1-1; 7 positions agree with TRBD1. The germline CDR1 and CDR2 sequences are SGHVS and FQNEAQ. With V trimmed by 4 bases and J by 0 bases, 2 bases remained unmatched. The CDR3 runs 14 residues. CDR3 region: CASSSGQMNTEAFF. CDR3 DNA: TGTGCCAGCAGCTCGGGACAGATGAACACTGAAGCTTTCTTT.

This clone came up a few times. The rearrangement links TRBV19 to TRBJ2-5, with TRBD2 as a possible D gene (5 bases). This CDR3 comprises 12 residues. Trimming removed 7 bases at V and 7 bases at J, with 13 bases between. CDR1 and CDR2 from the germline V gene are LNHDA and SQIVND (reference sequence). CDR3: CASTNPRGTQYF. CDR3 bases: TGTGCCAGTACCAATCCTCGGGGGACCCAGTACTTC.

A few counts support this clone. The V call is TRBV6-5, the J call TRBJ1-1; D call uncertain. The CDR3 is made up of 13 amino acids. Trimming cost V 0 bases and J 4 bases, with 6 bases left between them. Germline V gene sequence: CDR1 MNHEY, CDR2 SVGAGI. The CDR3 DNA reads TGTGCCAGCAGTTACTCGAGAGGCACTGAAGCTTTCTTT. Protein sequence: CASSYSRGTEAFF.

The chain recombines TRBV11-3 with TRBJ2-7, with 15 bases lining up with TRBD2. V lost 4 bases, J lost 2 bases, and 9 bases stayed unmatched. The CDR3 runs 18 residues. Germline-derived CDR1 and CDR2 are SGHNT and YENEEA. Here the CDR3 DNA reads TGTGCCAGCAGCTGGAGGGGACTAGCGGGGGGTATCCCCTACGAGCAGTACTTC. Translated: CASSWRGLAGGIPYEQYF.

The chain has TRBV19 and TRBJ1-2; D not resolved. CDR1 and CDR2 from the germline V gene are LNHDA and SQIVND (reference sequence). This CDR3 has 12 residues. V was pared by 4 bases and J by 4 bases, with 7 bases between. The CDR3 DNA follows: TGTGCCAGTAGTACGTCCTTCTATGGCTACACCTTC. The encoded protein is CASSTSFYGYTF.

The V and J genes are TRBV11-2 and TRBJ2-7; TRBD1 might be the D (5 bases). CDR1 and CDR2 from the germline V gene are SGHAT and FQNNGV. CDR3 size: 15 residues. Trimming shortened V by 0 bases and J by 3 bases, and 12 bases separated the two germline ends. CDR3 DNA sequence: TGTGCCAGCAGCTTAGATTTCCCAGGGTACTACGAGCAGTACTTC. This gives the protein CASSLDFPGYYEQYF.

The rearrangement links TRBV7-8 to TRBJ2-7; 9 bases are shared with TRBD2. The CDR3 is 13 residues long. CDR1 is SGHVS and CDR2 is FQNEAQ in the germline V gene. J was trimmed by 3 bases and V by 4 bases; bases with no gene match: 1. CDR3: CASSSLAGYEQYF. The CDR3 nucleotides are TGTGCCAGCAGCTCACTAGCGGGCTACGAGCAGTACTTC.

This chain links TRBV6-6 with TRBJ1-3, with 8 bases matching TRBD1. The CDR3 runs to 14 residues. Germline CDR1 MNHNY, CDR2 SVGAGI (reference sequence). The J segment lost 2 bases and the V segment lost 6 bases, leaving 3 bases of the junction unmatched. The CDR3 bases are TGTGCCAGCAGCACACAGGGGGCTGGAAACACCATATATTTT. Translating it yields CASSTQGAGNTIYF.

The sample holds a few counts of this clone. This chain's CDR3 is CASSPSTGFYGYTF. In nucleotides, the CDR3 is TGTGCCAGTAGTCCCTCGACAGGGTTCTATGGCTACACCTTC. The chain links TRBV19 to TRBJ1-2, with 7 bases aligning to TRBD1. Per germline, CDR1 LNHDA and CDR2 SQIVND (reference sequence). J gave up 4 bases and V 5 bases, and 7 bases lay outside the gene matches. The CDR3 totals 14 residues.

This clone was counted a few times. The V and J genes are TRBV5-4 and TRBJ1-6, with 8 nucleotides matching TRBD1. Trimming removed 0 bases from V and 7 bases from J; junction bases left unmatched: 3. Germline-derived CDR1 and CDR2 are SGHNT and YYREEE (reference sequence). This CDR3 is 15 amino acids long. CDR3 nucleotides: TGTGCCAGCAGCTTGGATGCAGGGGGCAATTCACCCCTCCACTTT. It yields the protein CASSLDAGGNSPLHF.

This clone was seen more than once but under ten times. The CDR3 DNA sequence: TGTGCCACCTCAACCCCGGACAGGGGAAACACTGAAGCTTTCTTT. Its translation is CATSTPDRGNTEAFF. V and J are TRBV15 and TRBJ1-1; 9 bases line up with TRBD1. The ends lost 8 bases at V and 2 bases at J; junction bases unmatched: 9. The CDR3 totals 15 residues. Germline values: CDR1 LNHNV, CDR2 YYDKDF (reference sequence). Combining the CDR3 with reference TRBV15 and TRBJ1-1 gives the whole variable domain DAMVIQNPRYQVTQFGKPVTLSCSQTLNHNVMYWYQQKSSQAPKLLFHYYDKDFNNEADTPDNFQSRRPNTSFCFLDIRSPGLGDTAMYLCATSTPDRGNTEAFFGQGTRLTVV.